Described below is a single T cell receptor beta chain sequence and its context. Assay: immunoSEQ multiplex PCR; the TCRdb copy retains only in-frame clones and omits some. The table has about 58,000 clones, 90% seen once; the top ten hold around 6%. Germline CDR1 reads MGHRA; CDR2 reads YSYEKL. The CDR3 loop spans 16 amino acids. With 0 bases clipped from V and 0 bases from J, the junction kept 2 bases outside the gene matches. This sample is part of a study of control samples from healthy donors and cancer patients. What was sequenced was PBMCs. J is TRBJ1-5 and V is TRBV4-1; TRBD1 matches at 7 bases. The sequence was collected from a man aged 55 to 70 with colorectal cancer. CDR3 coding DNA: TGCGCCAGCAGCCAAGATGGGACAGCTAGCAATCAGCCCCAGCATTTT. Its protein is CASSQDGTASNQPQHF.